The 28 T cell receptor beta chains presented below share a single source sample, sequenced in a study of blood T cells in healthy people across ages. It was with a sample-barcoded 5' primer and a J-beta primer mix that a second PCR of roughly 7 to 12 cycles was run. TCRdb fed the 5' RACE reads into MiXCR, producing one record per CDR3 protein. The sample has about a million distinct CDR3 sequences; 51% are singletons. Material for sequencing was blood. Source of these receptors: a woman in her sixties or seventies in good health.

V usage is TRBV11-3 and J usage is TRBJ1-1; 9 nucleotides match TRBD1. CDR1 is SGHNT and CDR2 is YENEEA in the germline V gene. The CDR3 contains 15 residues. V shed 5 bases, J shed 5 bases, and the junction held 9 bases outside the gene matches. The CDR3 DNA is TGTGCCAGCAGCCGCGGGACAGGGATGGCGACTGAAGCTTTCTTT. Translating it yields CASSRGTGMATEAFF.

This clonotype has just a few counts. The rearrangement links TRBV14 to TRBJ2-7; 8 bases line up with TRBD1. V was clipped by 5 bases and J by 3 bases; unmatched bases: 6. CDR1 and CDR2 from the germline V gene are SGHDN and FVKESK. CDR3 length equals 14 residues. CDR3 nucleotides: TGTGCCAGCAGCTCCGGGACAGGACTCTACGAGCAGTACTTC. Translating it yields CASSSGTGLYEQYF. Together with reference TRBV14 and TRBJ2-7, the CDR3 gives the full variable domain: EAGVTQFPSHSVIEKGQTVTLRCDPISGHDNLYWYRRVMGKEIKFLLHFVKESKQDESGMPNNRFLAERTGGTYSTLKVQPAELEDSGVYFCASSSGTGLYEQYFGPGTRLTVT.

The CDR3 protein is CASSVDWASGNNEQFF. The CDR3 DNA reads TGTGCCAGCAGCGTAGACTGGGCGTCGGGGAACAATGAGCAGTTCTTC. The chain has TRBV9 and TRBJ2-1; tentative D call: TRBD2 (5 bases). CDR1 and CDR2 from the germline V gene are SGDLS and YYNGEE. The ends were cut back, 0 bases at V and 5 bases at J, with 15 bases in the middle. The CDR3 is 16 amino acids.

This clonotype was seen more than once but under ten times. This sequence joins TRBV12-3 or TRBV12-4 and TRBJ2-3; tentative D call: TRBD2 (6 bases). The CDR3 is made up of 14 amino acids. V dropped 6 bases and J dropped 5 bases, with 15 bases sitting between them. The CDR3 is CASSRLVALDTQYF. As DNA, the CDR3 is TGTGCCAGCAGCAGACTAGTTGCCCTAGATACGCAGTATTTT.

In this sample, this clonotype turned up a few times. The chain joins TRBV11-2 to TRBJ2-4; D unclear. The DNA end favors TRBJ2-7, so the J call may be wrong. Germline lookup yields CDR1 SGHAT and CDR2 FQNNGV. CDR3 length: 15 residues. The CDR3 loop is CASSFSSGSLYEQYF. CDR3 coding DNA: TGTGCCAGCAGCTTCTCGTCCGGATCCCTATACGAGCAGTACTTC.

The gene calls are TRBV20-1 and TRBJ2-1; 7 nucleotides match TRBD2. The J call may be faulty, since TRBJ2-7 better matches the DNA end. The CDR3 runs to 15 residues. Germline assignment: CDR1 DFQATT and CDR2 SNEGSKA (reference sequence). The CDR3 coding sequence is TGCAGTGCTAGAGAGCCTACCGGGGGGTACAATGAGCAGTACTTC. Residues: CSAREPTGGYNEQYF.

In its sample, this clonotype was seen a few times. This chain links TRBV24-1 with TRBJ2-7; TRBD2 is a possible D gene (6 bases). The J call may be incorrect, as the DNA end agrees better with TRBJ2-5. This CDR3 has 17 residues. CDR1 and CDR2 from the germline V gene are KGHDR and SFDVKD. CDR3 DNA sequence: TGTGCCACCAGTGCCCGGGGACTGGCGGGGCTACAAGAGACCCAGTACTTC. The encoded protein is CATSARGLAGLQETQYF.

The chain joins TRBV20-1 to TRBJ2-3; TRBD2 might be the D (5 bases). The V gene lost 3 bases and the J gene lost 2 bases, with 9 bases spanning the gap. Germline V gene data show CDR1 as DFQATT and CDR2 as SNEGSKA (reference sequence). The CDR3 loop spans 13 amino acids. CDR3 sequence: CSARWRYTDTQYF. In DNA, the CDR3 is TGCAGTGCTAGGTGGAGGTACACAGATACGCAGTATTTT.

This clonotype was observed a handful of times. This sequence joins TRBV11-2 and TRBJ2-5; no firm D call. This CDR3 comprises 16 residues. From germline, CDR1 is SGHAT and CDR2 FQNNGV. Trimming stripped 1 base from V and 5 bases from J, with 17 bases between. The CDR3 region is CASSLGAASLVETQYF. In DNA form, the CDR3 reads TGTGCCAGCAGCTTAGGAGCCGCCTCCTTGGTGGAGACCCAGTACTTC.

This sequence joins TRBV12-3 or TRBV12-4 and TRBJ2-5; TRBD2 aligns across 13 bases. V trimming: 5 bases; J trimming: 5 bases; junction bases outside the gene matches: 17. CDR3 length equals 19 residues. Written as DNA, the CDR3 is TGTGCCAGCAGTCCCTACCCCCCGGCACTAGCGGGAGGGGAGGAGACCCAGTACTTC. Translated, it gives CASSPYPPALAGGEETQYF.

This clonotype showed up just a few times. V is TRBV10-3 and J is TRBJ2-7; D uncertain. In germline, CDR1 is ENHRY, CDR2 SYGVKD. The CDR3 contains 14 residues. V lost 2 bases, J lost 3 bases, and 11 bases lay in between. The CDR3 region is CAISEGLPGYEQYF. CDR3 DNA: TGTGCCATCAGTGAGGGCCTGCCGGGCTACGAGCAGTACTTC.

This clonotype was observed a few times. The rearrangement uses TRBV27 and TRBJ2-7, with 11 bases matching TRBD1. The CDR3 is made up of 16 amino acids. Germline assignment: CDR1 MNHEY and CDR2 SMNVEV (reference sequence). V shed 3 bases, J shed 5 bases, and the junction held 9 bases outside the gene matches. CDR3 sequence (DNA): TGTGCCAGCAGTTTCCTCGCGGGACAGGGGGTTGACGAGCAGTACTTC. Its protein product is CASSFLAGQGVDEQYF.

This clonotype was recorded at least ten times. This chain joins TRBV29-1 and TRBJ2-5, with a possible D match to TRBD1 (6 bases). This CDR3 region has 12 residues. Trimming took 6 bases from V and 2 from J, leaving 10 bases between them. The germline V gene has CDR1 SQVTM and CDR2 ANQGSEA. The CDR3 is CSVSRGQETQYF. Written as DNA, the CDR3 is TGCAGCGTGTCGAGGGGGCAAGAGACCCAGTACTTC. Looking up the rest from reference TRBV29-1 and TRBJ2-5 gives the full variable domain: SAVISQKPSRDICQRGTSLTIQCQVDSQVTMMFWYRQQPGQSLTLIATANQGSEATYESGFVIDKFPISRPNLTFSTLTVSNMSPEDSSIYLCSVSRGQETQYFGPGTRLLVL.

With regard to this clonotype: The junction departs from the called germline gene at one end, perhaps through a read error. The CDR3 loop reads CAGSRYRDPHEQYF. CDR3 nucleotide sequence: TGTGCCGGCAGTCGATACAGGGACCCCCACGAGCAGTACTTC. The gene calls are TRBV28 and TRBJ2-4; a weak D match, TRBD1 (6 bases). The end of the DNA aligns better with TRBJ2-7, so the J call may be wrong. The germline CDR1 and CDR2 sequences are MDHEN and SYDVKM. The CDR3 has 14 amino acids.

The chain uses TRBV2 and TRBJ1-4, with 8 bases identical to TRBD1. In germline, CDR1 is SNHLY, CDR2 FYNNEI. V shed 7 bases, J shed 6 bases, and the junction held 4 bases outside the gene matches. The CDR3 totals 13 residues. The CDR3 nucleotides read TGTGCCAGCATTCTGGACAGGGATGAAAAACTGTTTTTT. This codes for CASILDRDEKLFF.

The J gene is TRBJ2-7, the V gene TRBV7-9; D unclear. Trimming took off 1 base at V and 3 bases at J, with 13 bases between the two ends. Germline CDR1 and CDR2: SEHNR and FQNEAQ (reference sequence). The CDR3 extends over 15 amino acids. The CDR3 sequence is CASSLGTPFFYEQYF. CDR3 bases: TGTGCCAGCAGCTTAGGCACACCATTCTTCTACGAGCAGTACTTC.

J is TRBJ2-3 and V is TRBV4-1; 7 nucleotides line up with TRBD2. Germline CDR1 and CDR2: MGHRA and YSYEKL. The CDR3 extends over 18 amino acids. V was clipped by 5 bases and J by 3 bases; unmatched bases: 17. The CDR3 sequence: CASSIKIGGLVTTDTQYF. The CDR3 nucleotides read TGCGCCAGCAGCATCAAGATCGGAGGACTAGTCACGACAGATACGCAGTATTTT.

The J gene is TRBJ2-6, the V gene TRBV4-3, with D unresolved. CDR1 is LGHNA, CDR2 YSLEER, per germline. Trimming took 2 bases from V and 0 from J, leaving 8 bases between them. The CDR3 is made up of 16 amino acids. The CDR3 bases are TGCGCCAGCAGCCAAATTTGGGGCTCTGGGGCCAACGTCCTGACTTTC. Residues: CASSQIWGSGANVLTF.

This clonotype was seen a handful of times. The chain uses TRBV11-2 and TRBJ2-3; no definite D call. Germline V lookup: CDR1 SGHAT, CDR2 FQNNGV. This CDR3 comprises 14 residues. V was shortened by 5 bases and J by 0 bases, with 9 bases between the two germline ends. CDR3 sequence (DNA): TGTGCCAGCAGCCCTGTGGGTAGCACAGATACGCAGTATTTT. Amino acid sequence: CASSPVGSTDTQYF. Combining the CDR3 with reference TRBV11-2 and TRBJ2-3 gives the whole variable domain EAGVAQSPRYKIIEKRQSVAFWCNPISGHATLYWYQQILGQGPKLLIQFQNNGVVDDSQLPKDRFSAERLKGVDSTLKIQPAKLEDSAVYLCASSPVGSTDTQYFGPGTRLTVL.

In its sample, this clonotype was seen a few times. The rearrangement links TRBV5-1 to TRBJ2-7, with TRBD1 identical over 7 bases. Germline loops: CDR1 SGHRS, CDR2 YFSETQ. J lost 2 bases, V lost 4 bases, and 6 bases had no gene match. This CDR3 region has 14 residues. The CDR3 protein is CASSKGQATYEQYF. The CDR3 region has the DNA TGCGCCAGCAGCAAAGGACAGGCGACCTACGAGCAGTACTTC.

The sample holds a few counts of this clonotype. The V and J genes are TRBV29-1 and TRBJ2-1; D ambiguous. This CDR3 spans 11 amino acids. Germline CDR1 SQVTM, CDR2 ANQGSEA. Trimming pared 8 bases from V and 7 bases from J, leaving 12 bases between. The CDR3 DNA reads as TGCAGCCCTTATATTAGGAATGAGCAGTTCTTC. It encodes CSPYIRNEQFF.

This chain uses TRBV11-2 with TRBJ2-5; 8 positions match TRBD2. V was pared by 1 base and J by 3 bases, with 7 bases of the junction left unmatched. The germline CDR1 and CDR2 sequences are SGHAT and FQNNGV. CDR3 length: 16 residues. The CDR3 reads CASSLGPDSGKETQYF. In DNA, the CDR3 is TGTGCCAGCAGCTTAGGCCCCGATAGCGGGAAAGAGACCCAGTACTTC. Full variable domain (missing parts from reference TRBV11-2 and TRBJ2-5): EAGVAQSPRYKIIEKRQSVAFWCNPISGHATLYWYQQILGQGPKLLIQFQNNGVVDDSQLPKDRFSAERLKGVDSTLKIQPAKLEDSAVYLCASSLGPDSGKETQYFGPGTRLLVL.

In this sample, this clonotype turned up a few times. The chain recombines TRBV6-5 with TRBJ2-6; the D is unclear. Germline V gene data show CDR1 as MNHEY and CDR2 as SVGAGI. CDR3 length equals 19 residues. Trimming took off 4 bases at V and 0 bases at J, with 19 bases between the two ends. The CDR3 coding sequence is TGTGCCAGCAGTTCCCTCCCTGGACGAGTTAACTCTGGGGCCAACGTCCTGACTTTC. Encoded protein: CASSSLPGRVNSGANVLTF.

This clonotype was picked up a small number of times. The chain employs TRBV4-1 and TRBJ2-7; either TRBD1 or TRBD2 may supply D (5 bases each). The CDR3 is 14 amino acids. Trimming stripped 4 bases from V and 2 bases from J, with 12 bases between. Germline values: CDR1 MGHRA, CDR2 YSYEKL. The CDR3 DNA follows: TGCGCCAGCAGCCCCCGGGACGCGACCTACGAGCAGTACTTC. It codes for CASSPRDATYEQYF.

This clonotype has just one count. The CDR3: CASSMGLNGEQFF. CDR3 DNA: TGTGCCAGCAGCATGGGACTAAATGGTGAGCAGTTCTTC. This sequence joins TRBV9 and TRBJ2-1; 7 bases fit TRBD2. The CDR3 has 13 amino acids. V was pared by 4 bases and J by 9 bases, with 7 bases of the junction left unmatched. Germline CDR1 is SGDLS and CDR2 is YYNGEE.

The chain combines TRBV2 with TRBJ1-2; 10 nucleotides agree with TRBD1. Losses at the gene ends were 4 bases for V and 7 bases for J; bases not matched to a gene: 3. The germline gives CDR1 SNHLY, CDR2 FYNNEI. The CDR3 contains 13 residues. Here the CDR3 DNA reads TGTGCCAGCAGTGGGGACAGGGGAGCTGGCTACACCTTC. Its protein is CASSGDRGAGYTF.

This clonotype was observed a single time. The rearrangement joins TRBV9 to TRBJ2-3, with TRBD2 as a possible D gene (5 bases). CDR3 length equals 15 residues. The germline CDR1 and CDR2 sequences are SGDLS and YYNGEE. Trimming pared 0 bases from V and 3 bases from J, leaving 11 bases between. The CDR3 reads CASSVVSSSTDTQYF. CDR3 DNA: TGTGCCAGCAGCGTAGTGTCTAGCAGTACAGATACGCAGTATTTT.

The genes are TRBV25-1 and TRBJ2-7, with D perhaps matching TRBD1 (6 bases). Germline V gene sequence: CDR1 MGHDK, CDR2 SYGVNS. The CDR3 is 16 amino acids. V gave up 4 bases and J gave up 1 base, with 17 bases separating them. The CDR3 protein is CASSVFGTPASYEQYF. CDR3 nucleotides: TGTGCCAGCAGTGTATTCGGGACACCCGCGTCCTACGAGCAGTACTTC.